The 12 T cell receptor beta chains in this list originate from one sample, sequenced in a study of T-cell reconstitution after alpha-beta-depleted transplantation in children. Unique molecular identifiers were built into the TCRbeta library. TCRdb reprocessed the PCR reads with MiXCR, giving one entry per CDR3 protein. Seen here are hundreds of thousands of distinct CDR3 sequences, 10% to 15% observed once, and the top ten hold 0.75% to 0.85%. The sample consisted of PBMCs, taken before TCRalphabeta/CD19-depleted stem cell transplant. Every receptor here comes from a girl aged 2 to 10 with congenital amegakaryocytic thrombocytopenia, due to receive a stem cell transplant.

The chain employs TRBV5-1 and TRBJ2-7; tentative D call: TRBD1 (5 bases). The CDR3 has 14 amino acids. Trimming removed 0 bases from V and 2 bases from J, with 9 bases in between. From germline, CDR1 is SGHRS and CDR2 YFSETQ. The DNA of the CDR3 is TGCGCCAGCAGCTTGGCGGTGGGGCCCTACGAGCAGTACTTC. This gives the protein CASSLAVGPYEQYF.

The genes are TRBV11-2 and TRBJ2-7, with D perhaps matching TRBD1 or TRBD2 (6 bases each). The V end was cut by 5 bases, the J end by 9 bases, with 32 bases between. The CDR3 sequence is 18 residues long. Germline CDR1 and CDR2: SGHAT and FQNNGV. DNA for the CDR3: TGTGCCAGCAGCGTCCGGGACGGACGGGGGCCTTTGACCTTTTGGCAGTACTTC. This sequence encodes CASSVRDGRGPLTFWQYF.

The chain recombines TRBV29-1 with TRBJ2-1; TRBD1 is a possible D gene (6 bases). CDR1 and CDR2 (germline): SQVTM, ANQGSEA. V was clipped by 3 bases and J by 1 base, with 10 bases between them. The CDR3 is 14 amino acids. As DNA, the CDR3 is TGCAGCGTTGAGGGGACAAAATCCTACAATGAGCAGTTCTTC. Encoded protein: CSVEGTKSYNEQFF.

The CDR3 is CASSQQASGRPHNEQFF. The CDR3 nucleotides read TGCGCCAGCAGCCAGCAAGCTAGCGGGAGGCCCCACAATGAGCAGTTCTTC. The gene calls are TRBV5-1 and TRBJ2-1, with 11 positions matching TRBD2. The CDR3 loop spans 17 amino acids. Germline V gene data show CDR1 as SGHRS and CDR2 as YFSETQ. Losses at the gene ends were 4 bases for V and 5 bases for J; bases not matched to a gene: 11.

Regarding this clonotype: One end of the junction is discordant with germline, which a read error may explain. V and J are TRBV10-3 and TRBJ1-1; D ambiguous. Germline V gives CDR1 ENHRY, CDR2 SYGVKD. The CDR3 totals 12 residues. The chain's CDR3 is CVISDMNTEAFF. CDR3 in DNA: TGTGTCATCTCAGATATGAACACTGAAGCTTTCTTT.

This clonotype was counted only a few times. The chain employs TRBV7-9 and TRBJ2-5; no firm D call. The CDR3 runs to 14 residues. Trimming stripped 2 bases from V and 2 bases from J, with 9 bases between. Germline V gives CDR1 SEHNR, CDR2 FQNEAQ (reference sequence). The CDR3 sequence: CASSLNAGQETQYF. The CDR3 DNA follows: TGTGCCAGCAGCTTAAACGCAGGTCAAGAGACCCAGTACTTC.

The chain links TRBV20-1 to TRBJ1-2, with 8 bases aligning to TRBD1. Unmatched junction bases numbered 12, after V lost 8 bases and J lost 7 bases. Germline lookup yields CDR1 DFQATT and CDR2 SNEGSKA (reference sequence). CDR3 length equals 13 residues. The CDR3 reads CSTPIQGAPGYTF. The DNA of the CDR3 is TGCAGTACACCGATCCAGGGGGCTCCTGGCTACACCTTC.

This chain joins TRBV20-1 and TRBJ2-5, with D possibly matching TRBD2 (5 bases). CDR3 size: 13 residues. The V gene's germline CDR1 is DFQATT and CDR2 SNEGSKA (reference sequence). The V and J ends lost 4 bases and 5 bases respectively, with 14 bases between them. CDR3 DNA sequence: TGCAGTGCTATCCTAGCAGGCCCGGAGACCCAGTACTTC. As protein: CSAILAGPETQYF.

This clonotype came up many times. CDR3 region: CASSLAGVADTQYF. CDR3 coding DNA: TGCGCCAGCAGCTTAGCGGGAGTAGCAGATACGCAGTATTTT. This chain uses TRBV5-1 with TRBJ2-3; TRBD2 agrees at 8 bases. CDR3 size: 14 residues. V gave up 2 bases and J gave up 4 bases; unmatched junction bases: 3. CDR1 is SGHRS and CDR2 is YFSETQ in the germline V gene.

The gene calls are TRBV29-1 and TRBJ2-1; 14 nucleotides line up with TRBD2. Looked up from germline, CDR1 is SQVTM and CDR2 is ANQGSEA. After removal of 1 base from V and 10 bases from J, the junction contained 9 bases not matched to a gene. The CDR3 runs 16 residues. The CDR3 spells CSVEAGTSGSGWEQFF. DNA for the CDR3: TGCAGCGTTGAAGCCGGGACTAGCGGGAGTGGCTGGGAGCAGTTCTTC.

This clonotype was detected ten times or more. The rearrangement uses TRBV15 and TRBJ2-1, with D possibly TRBD2 on 5 matching bases. The CDR3 extends over 14 amino acids. The V and J ends lost 7 bases and 0 bases respectively, with 10 bases between them. Germline V gene sequence: CDR1 LNHNV, CDR2 YYDKDF (reference sequence). This chain's CDR3 is CATKDGSSYNEQFF. The CDR3 nucleotides read TGTGCCACCAAAGATGGGAGCTCCTACAATGAGCAGTTCTTC.

In this sample, this clonotype turned up a few times. The chain has TRBV4-1 and TRBJ2-7; a weak D match, TRBD1 (5 bases). The V gene lost 0 bases and the J gene lost 4 bases, with 10 bases spanning the gap. This CDR3 has 14 residues. The germline V gene has CDR1 MGHRA and CDR2 YSYEKL. The CDR3 loop reads CASSQDRTLYEQYF. DNA of the CDR3: TGCGCCAGCAGCCAAGACCGGACACTATACGAGCAGTACTTC.